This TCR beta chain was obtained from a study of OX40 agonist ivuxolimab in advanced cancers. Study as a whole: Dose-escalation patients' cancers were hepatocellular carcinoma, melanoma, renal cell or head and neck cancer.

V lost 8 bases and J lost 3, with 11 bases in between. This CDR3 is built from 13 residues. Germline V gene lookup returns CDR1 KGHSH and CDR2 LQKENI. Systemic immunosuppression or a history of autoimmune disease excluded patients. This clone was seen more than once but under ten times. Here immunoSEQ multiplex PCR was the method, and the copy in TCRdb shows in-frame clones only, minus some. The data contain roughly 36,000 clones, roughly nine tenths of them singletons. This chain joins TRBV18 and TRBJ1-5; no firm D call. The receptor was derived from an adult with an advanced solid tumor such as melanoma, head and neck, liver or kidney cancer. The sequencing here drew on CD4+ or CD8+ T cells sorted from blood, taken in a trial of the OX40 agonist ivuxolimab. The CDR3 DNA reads TGTGCCAGCATGCAGGATTCCAATCAGCCCCAGCATTTT. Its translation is CASMQDSNQPQHF.